Listed here is a single T cell receptor (beta chain). No antigen is known for it. The CDR3 contains 13 residues. This record comes from a study of CD8 T cells in Susac syndrome. Study as a whole: Each patient with Susac syndrome, at the time of blood draw, was therapy-naive, on corticosteroids, or on intravenous immunoglobulin alone.

Isolation of CD8+ and CD4+ T cells was performed negatively, whereas enrichment of TEMRA cells was done by FACS. Points from the study as a whole: Detection of Susac-specific public clones gave fewer than 20 in total CD8+ repertoires and several in CD8+ TEMRA repertoires.

A quantity of roughly 0.5 to 1 ug RNA underwent reverse transcription using random hexamers. The amplification used immunoSEQ multiplex PCR on TCR beta CDR3; it spanned 54 Vbeta and 13 Jbeta. TCRdb re-called the immunoSEQ multiplex PCR reads through MiXCR, storing one row per CDR3 protein. Seen here are 95,000 to 150,000 distinct CDR3 sequences, around 94% observed once, and the top ten hold around 0.21%. The sample was CD8+ T cells from PBMCs. The clonotype was recovered from a human donor with Susac syndrome. This chain connects TRBV21-1 to TRBJ1-2; TRBD1, the table's D call, lacks a check against the DNA. TRBV21-1 represents a pseudogene. CDR3 protein: CASCGQRNYGYTF. In DNA form, the CDR3 reads TGTGCCAGCTGTGGACAGAGGAACTATGGCTACACCTTC.